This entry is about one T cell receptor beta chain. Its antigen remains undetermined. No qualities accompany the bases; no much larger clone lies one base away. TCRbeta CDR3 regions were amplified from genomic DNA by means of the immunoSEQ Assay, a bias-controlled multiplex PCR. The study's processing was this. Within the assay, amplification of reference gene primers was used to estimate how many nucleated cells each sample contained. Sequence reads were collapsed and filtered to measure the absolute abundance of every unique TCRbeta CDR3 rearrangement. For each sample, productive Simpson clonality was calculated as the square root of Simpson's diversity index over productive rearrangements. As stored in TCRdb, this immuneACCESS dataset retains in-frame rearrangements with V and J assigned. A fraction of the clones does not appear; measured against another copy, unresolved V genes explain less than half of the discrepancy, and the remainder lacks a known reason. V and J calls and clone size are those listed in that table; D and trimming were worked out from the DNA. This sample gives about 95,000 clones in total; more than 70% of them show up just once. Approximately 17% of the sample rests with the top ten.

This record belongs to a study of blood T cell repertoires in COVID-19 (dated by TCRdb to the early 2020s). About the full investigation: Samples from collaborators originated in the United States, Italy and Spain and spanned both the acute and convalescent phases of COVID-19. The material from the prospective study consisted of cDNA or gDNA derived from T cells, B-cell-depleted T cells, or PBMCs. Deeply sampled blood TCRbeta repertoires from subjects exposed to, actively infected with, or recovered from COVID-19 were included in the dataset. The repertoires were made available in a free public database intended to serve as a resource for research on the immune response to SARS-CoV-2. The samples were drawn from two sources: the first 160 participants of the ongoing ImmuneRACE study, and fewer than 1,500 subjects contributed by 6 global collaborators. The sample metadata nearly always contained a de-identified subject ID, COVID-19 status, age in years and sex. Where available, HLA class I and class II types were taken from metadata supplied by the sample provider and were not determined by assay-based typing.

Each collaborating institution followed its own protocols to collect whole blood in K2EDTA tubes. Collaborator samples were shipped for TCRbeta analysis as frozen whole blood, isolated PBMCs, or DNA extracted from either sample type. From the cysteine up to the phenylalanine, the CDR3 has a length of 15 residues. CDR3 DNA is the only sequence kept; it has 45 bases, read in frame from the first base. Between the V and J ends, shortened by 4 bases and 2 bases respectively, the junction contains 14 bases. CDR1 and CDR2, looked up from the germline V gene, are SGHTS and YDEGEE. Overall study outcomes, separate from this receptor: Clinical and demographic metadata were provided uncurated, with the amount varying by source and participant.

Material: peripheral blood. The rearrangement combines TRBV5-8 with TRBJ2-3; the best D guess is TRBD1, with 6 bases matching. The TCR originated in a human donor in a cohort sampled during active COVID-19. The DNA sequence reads TGTGCCAGCAGCCTCGGACAGAGGAACACAGATACGCAGTATTTT. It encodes CASSLGQRNTDTQYF.